Listed here are 8 T cell receptor beta chains from one sample, sequenced in a study of shared clonotypes between healthy human individuals. Data came from immunoSEQ multiplex PCR; TCRdb stores just in-frame clones and leaves some out. This table has roughly 1.4 million clones, 98% to 99% appearing once. Sample: naive CD4+ T cells sorted from blood. As to subset: CD45RA+ positively selected. These TCRs come from a man aged 30-40 years in good health.

The V gene is TRBV11-3, the J gene TRBJ2-2; D is ambiguous. This CDR3 comprises 14 residues. CDR1 is SGHNT, CDR2 YENEEA, per germline. Trimming cost V 5 bases and J 3 bases, with 10 bases left between them. The CDR3 spells CASSRLWYTGELFF. The CDR3 nucleotides read TGTGCCAGCAGCCGGTTGTGGTACACCGGGGAGCTGTTTTTT. The variable domain in full, completed from reference TRBV11-3 and TRBJ2-2, reads EAGVVQSPRYKIIEKKQPVAFWCNPISGHNTLYWYLQNLGQGPELLIRYENEEAVDDSQLPKDRFSAERLKGVDSTLKIQPAELGDSAVYLCASSRLWYTGELFFGEGSRLTVL.

This clone was counted a single time. The gene calls are TRBV19 and TRBJ2-1, with TRBD1 matching 7 bases. The CDR3 extends over 16 amino acids. V gave up 3 bases and J gave up 1 base; unmatched junction bases: 6. The V gene's germline CDR1 is LNHDA and CDR2 SQIVND (reference sequence). The chain's CDR3 is CASSILIQGSYNEQFF. CDR3 nucleotide sequence: TGTGCCAGTAGTATTCTCATACAGGGGTCCTACAATGAGCAGTTCTTC.

The V call is TRBV6-5, the J call TRBJ2-5; D ambiguous. The V gene lost 0 bases and the J gene lost 4 bases, with 15 bases spanning the gap. The germline CDR1 and CDR2 sequences are MNHEY and SVGAGI. The CDR3 is 16 residues long. The CDR3 bases are TGTGCCAGCAGTTACTCGAATAGTGGATTCCGAGAGACCCAGTACTTC. Translating gives CASSYSNSGFRETQYF.

The V gene is TRBV28, the J gene TRBJ1-1; D unclear. V gave up 3 bases and J gave up 6 bases, with 11 bases separating them. This CDR3 region has 13 residues. Per germline, CDR1 MDHEN and CDR2 SYDVKM. CDR3 residues: CASSFDRFSEAFF. The CDR3 coding sequence is TGTGCCAGCAGTTTTGATAGGTTTTCTGAAGCTTTCTTT.

The V call is TRBV6-1, the J call TRBJ2-7; D is perhaps TRBD2 (6 bases). Between the trimmed V and J ends, which lost 3 bases and 0 bases, there was a span of 18 bases. This CDR3 contains 17 residues. CDR1 and CDR2 (germline): MNHNS, SASEGT. CDR3 bases: TGTGCCAGCAGTGACCCCCCACTAAGGGAGGTCTCCTACGAGCAGTACTTC. This encodes CASSDPPLREVSYEQYF.

The chain recombines TRBV5-1 with TRBJ2-4; tentative D call: TRBD1 (6 bases). Germline V gene lookup returns CDR1 SGHRS and CDR2 YFSETQ. This CDR3 has 16 amino acids. V was cut by 4 bases and J by 0 bases, with 14 bases left in between. The CDR3 region has the DNA TGCGCCAGCAGCCCCCTACCAGGGGAAGCCAAAAACATTCAGTACTTC. It is translated as CASSPLPGEAKNIQYF.

In this sample, this clone turned up a few times. This chain joins TRBV30 and TRBJ2-3; 11 positions match TRBD2. This CDR3 has 16 residues. CDR1 is GTSNPN and CDR2 is SVGIG in the germline V gene (reference sequence). The ends lost 0 bases at V and 4 bases at J; junction bases unmatched: 6. The CDR3 loop reads CAWSVSLAGGPDTQYF. CDR3 DNA: TGTGCCTGGAGTGTAAGTCTAGCGGGAGGACCAGATACGCAGTATTTT.

The CDR3 bases are TGTGCCAGCAGCTTAGATCTAGGGACCCTGCTGTTTTTT. Translation gives CASSLDLGTLLFF. The chain is built from TRBV11-2 and TRBJ1-4, with D perhaps matching TRBD1 (5 bases). The CDR3 is made up of 13 amino acids. Trimming removed 0 bases from V and 14 bases from J, with 13 bases in between. Germline V lookup: CDR1 SGHAT, CDR2 FQNNGV.